Presented here are 15 T cell receptor beta chains from one specimen sequenced in a study of blood T cell dynamics during melanoma immunotherapy. Only in-frame clones appear in the TCRdb table, and some are missing; sequencing was by immunoSEQ multiplex PCR. The profile shows about 19,000 clones, around nine tenths of them singletons. The time point is: week 3, after first cycle of checkpoint inhibitor. The sample consisted of blood, taken from a patient treated with checkpoint blockade. Receptor source: a human donor with melanoma.

This clone was seen only once. This sequence joins TRBV28 and TRBJ2-7; D is possibly TRBD1 or TRBD2 (5 bases each). This CDR3 comprises 18 residues. V gave up 3 bases and J gave up 5 bases, with 26 bases separating them. Germline V gene data show CDR1 as MDHEN and CDR2 as SYDVKM. This CDR3 reads CASSFGPTGRLSPNEQYF. DNA of the CDR3: TGTGCCAGCAGTTTTGGGCCGACGGGACGCCTAAGTCCGAACGAGCAGTACTTC.

The chain uses TRBV6-5 and TRBJ1-2; no clear D gene. Germline V CDR1 and CDR2: MNHEY, SVGAGI. This CDR3 region has 16 residues. The V end was cut by 2 bases, the J end by 0 bases, with 13 bases between. The CDR3 here is CASSYPSFRANYGYTF. CDR3 nucleotide sequence: TGTGCCAGCAGTTACCCGAGTTTCCGGGCTAACTATGGCTACACCTTC.

This CDR3 is CASSRQGEQFF. The CDR3 DNA reads as TGTGCCAGCAGTAGACAGGGGGAGCAGTTCTTC. This chain joins TRBV27 and TRBJ2-1, with 8 bases lining up with TRBD1. With V trimmed by 5 bases and J by 10 bases, 1 base remained unmatched. Germline CDR1 reads MNHEY; CDR2 reads SMNVEV (reference sequence). CDR3 length equals 11 residues.

The rearrangement uses TRBV6-1 and TRBJ1-5; D ambiguous. V was trimmed by 10 bases and J by 1 base, leaving 11 bases between them. Germline loops: CDR1 MNHNS, CDR2 SASEGT. The CDR3 length is 13 residues. The CDR3 bases are TGTGCCACACAACTTTGGAGCAATCAGCCCCAGCATTTT. As protein: CATQLWSNQPQHF.

The gene calls are TRBV28 and TRBJ1-4; 9 bases line up with TRBD1. Trimming at V came to 7 bases and at J to 0 bases, leaving 6 bases not matched to a gene. This CDR3 is 16 amino acids long. Germline values: CDR1 MDHEN, CDR2 SYDVKM. As DNA, the CDR3 is TGTGCCAGCACCCCGGGACAGGGAGCAACTAATGAAAAACTGTTTTTT. Protein product: CASTPGQGATNEKLFF.

The sample holds one count of this clone. V usage is TRBV27 and J usage is TRBJ2-1, with TRBD2 identical over 11 bases. This CDR3 comprises 15 residues. J lost 9 bases, V lost 4 bases, and 8 bases had no gene match. CDR1 and CDR2 from the germline V gene are MNHEY and SMNVEV (reference sequence). The CDR3 coding sequence is TGTGCCAGCAGTTGGACTAGCGGGTTAGGTGGTGAGCAGTTCTTC. Translation: CASSWTSGLGGEQFF.

The V call is TRBV5-5, the J call TRBJ1-4, with TRBD1 matching over 9 bases. Germline V gene data show CDR1 as SGHKS and CDR2 as YYEKEE (reference sequence). The length of the CDR3 is 16 residues. Trimming took 2 bases from V and 8 from J; bases not matched to a gene: 10. The CDR3 DNA follows: TGTGCCAGCAGCTTCGTGACAGGGGGTCTTCAGGAAAAACTGTTTTTT. Its translation is CASSFVTGGLQEKLFF. The complete variable domain, with remaining parts taken from reference TRBV5-5 and TRBJ1-4, reads DAGVTQSPTHLIKTRGQQVTLRCSPISGHKSVSWYQQVLGQGPQFIFQYYEKEERGRGNFPDRFSARQFPNYSSELNVNALLLGDSALYLCASSFVTGGLQEKLFFGSGTQLSVL.

This chain uses TRBV19 with TRBJ1-4; maybe TRBD1 (5 bases). The CDR3 is 15 residues long. Germline V CDR1 and CDR2: LNHDA, SQIVND (reference sequence). Trimming stripped 4 bases from V and 8 bases from J, with 17 bases between. CDR3 nucleotides: TGTGCCAGTAGTACAGGGCAAGCGAATCAGGAAAAACTGTTTTTT. The encoded protein is CASSTGQANQEKLFF. Using reference TRBV19 and TRBJ1-4 for the parts outside the CDR3, the full variable domain is DGGITQSPKYLFRKEGQNVTLSCEQNLNHDAMYWYRQDPGQGLRLIYYSQIVNDFQKGDIAEGYSVSREKKESFPLTVTSAQKNPTAFYLCASSTGQANQEKLFFGSGTQLSVL.

J is TRBJ1-2 and V is TRBV5-4, with a weak D call TRBD1 (5 bases). CDR3 size: 12 residues. Between the trimmed V and J ends, which lost 0 bases and 8 bases, there was a span of 8 bases. Germline V CDR1 and CDR2: SGHNT, YYREEE (reference sequence). CDR3 coding DNA: TGTGCCAGCAGCTTGGTTAGGGACGGCTACACCTTC. It translates to CASSLVRDGYTF.

The chain is built from TRBV9 and TRBJ2-2, with D perhaps assigned TRBD1 or TRBD2 (5 bases each). CDR1 and CDR2 (germline): SGDLS, YYNGEE. The CDR3 loop spans 13 amino acids. Deletions cut 2 bases from V and 9 bases from J, with 11 bases between. CDR3 amino acids: CASSVGANRELFF. The CDR3 nucleotides read TGTGCCAGCAGCGTCGGGGCGAACAGGGAGCTGTTTTTT. The entire variable domain, with the rest obtained from reference TRBV9 and TRBJ2-2, is as follows: DSGVTQTPKHLITATGQRVTLRCSPRSGDLSVYWYQQSLDQGLQFLIQYYNGEERAKGNILERFSAQQFPDLHSELNLSSLELGDSALYFCASSVGANRELFFGEGSRLTVL.

The V and J genes are TRBV19 and TRBJ1-2; D not certain. Germline V gives CDR1 LNHDA, CDR2 SQIVND (reference sequence). V was pared by 3 bases and J by 2 bases, with 7 bases between. This CDR3 has 13 residues. The CDR3 is CASSMSTNYGYTF. The CDR3 DNA is TGTGCCAGTAGTATGAGCACAAACTATGGCTACACCTTC.

The chain carries TRBV7-2 and TRBJ2-1, with 7 bases lining up with TRBD2. The length of the CDR3 is 15 residues. Germline V lookup: CDR1 SGHTA, CDR2 FQGNSA. Trimming cost V 5 bases and J 9 bases; bases outside gene matches: 13. The CDR3 here is CASSQRAGGSSEQFF. Here the CDR3 DNA reads TGTGCCAGCAGCCAGCGGGCAGGCGGGAGTTCTGAGCAGTTCTTC.

The CDR3 DNA reads TGCAGCGTTGTGATGGAGGGGGCAGGGAGTGGAGACGAGCAGTACTTC. As protein: CSVVMEGAGSGDEQYF. The rearrangement links TRBV29-1 to TRBJ2-7; the D gene is possibly TRBD1 (7 bases). Germline assignment: CDR1 SQVTM and CDR2 ANQGSEA. With 4 bases removed from V and 5 bases from J, the gap between germline ends came to 24 bases. The CDR3 runs 16 residues.

This chain links TRBV5-4 with TRBJ1-1; D unclear. Looked up from germline, CDR1 is SGHNT and CDR2 is YYREEE (reference sequence). Trimming cost V 1 base and J 1 base, with 8 bases left between them. The CDR3 has 14 amino acids. The CDR3 DNA is TGTGCCAGCAGCTTGTGGGGAGGGAACACTGAAGCTTTCTTT. Residues: CASSLWGGNTEAFF.

The rearrangement joins TRBV11-2 to TRBJ2-5; the D gene is possibly TRBD1 (5 bases). In germline, CDR1 is SGHAT, CDR2 FQNNGV. The V and J ends lost 1 base and 0 bases respectively, with 15 bases between them. The CDR3 has 17 amino acids. The CDR3 nucleotides are TGTGCCAGCAGCTTAGGGGCCCAGGGTGGATACCAAGAGACCCAGTACTTC. Protein: CASSLGAQGGYQETQYF. Full variable domain (remainder filled in from reference TRBV11-2 and TRBJ2-5): EAGVAQSPRYKIIEKRQSVAFWCNPISGHATLYWYQQILGQGPKLLIQFQNNGVVDDSQLPKDRFSAERLKGVDSTLKIQPAKLEDSAVYLCASSLGAQGGYQETQYFGPGTRLLVL.